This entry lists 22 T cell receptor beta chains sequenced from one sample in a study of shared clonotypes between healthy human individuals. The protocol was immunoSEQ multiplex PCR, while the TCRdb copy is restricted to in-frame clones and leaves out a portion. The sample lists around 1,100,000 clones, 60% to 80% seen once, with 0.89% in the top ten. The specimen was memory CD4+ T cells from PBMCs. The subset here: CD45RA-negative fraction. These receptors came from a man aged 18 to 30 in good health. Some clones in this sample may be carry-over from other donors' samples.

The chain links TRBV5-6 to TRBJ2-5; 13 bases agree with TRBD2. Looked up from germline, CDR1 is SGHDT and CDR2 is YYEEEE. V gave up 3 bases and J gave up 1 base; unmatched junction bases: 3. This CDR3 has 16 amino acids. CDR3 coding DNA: TGTGCCAGCAGCTGGACTAGCGGGGGACTCCAAGAGACCCAGTACTTC. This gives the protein CASSWTSGGLQETQYF.

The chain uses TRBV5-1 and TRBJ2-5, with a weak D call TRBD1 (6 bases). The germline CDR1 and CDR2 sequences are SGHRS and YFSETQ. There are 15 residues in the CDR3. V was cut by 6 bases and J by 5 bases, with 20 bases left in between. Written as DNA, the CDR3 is TGCGCCAGCAACCCACAGACAGGTCCCAGGGAGACCCAGTACTTC. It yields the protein CASNPQTGPRETQYF.

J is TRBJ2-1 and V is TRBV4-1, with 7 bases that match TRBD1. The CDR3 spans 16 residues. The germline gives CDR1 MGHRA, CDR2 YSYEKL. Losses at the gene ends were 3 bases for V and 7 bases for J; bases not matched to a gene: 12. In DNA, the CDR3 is TGCGCCAGCAGCCAGACACCGGGACAGACAAGGAATGAGCAGTTCTTC. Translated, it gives CASSQTPGQTRNEQFF.

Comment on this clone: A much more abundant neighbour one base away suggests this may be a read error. As DNA, the CDR3 is TGTGCCAGCAGATCGGGACAGTCCTACGAGCAGTACTTC. Translation gives CASRSGQSYEQYF. The rearrangement uses TRBV6-5 and TRBJ2-7; 7 positions agree with TRBD1. The CDR3 totals 13 residues. With V trimmed by 6 bases and J by 1 base, 3 bases remained unmatched. CDR1 and CDR2 from the germline V gene are MNHEY and SVGAGI.

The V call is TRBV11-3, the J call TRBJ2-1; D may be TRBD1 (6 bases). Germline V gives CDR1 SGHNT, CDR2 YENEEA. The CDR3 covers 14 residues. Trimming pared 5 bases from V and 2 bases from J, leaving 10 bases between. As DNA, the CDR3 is TGTGCCAGCAGCCCTGGGGGCACCTACAATGAGCAGTTCTTC. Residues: CASSPGGTYNEQFF.

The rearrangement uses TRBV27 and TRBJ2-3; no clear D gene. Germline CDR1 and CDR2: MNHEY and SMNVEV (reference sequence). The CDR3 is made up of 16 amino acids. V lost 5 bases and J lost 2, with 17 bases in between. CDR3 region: CASSPQRSFYTDTQYF. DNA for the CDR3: TGTGCCAGCAGTCCACAGCGAAGTTTCTACACAGATACGCAGTATTTT.

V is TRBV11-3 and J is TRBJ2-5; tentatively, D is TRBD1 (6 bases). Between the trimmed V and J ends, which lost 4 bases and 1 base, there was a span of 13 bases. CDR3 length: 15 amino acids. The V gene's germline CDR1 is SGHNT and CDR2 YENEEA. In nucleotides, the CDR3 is TGTGCCAGCAGCTCGAACTCGGACAGCCAAGAGACCCAGTACTTC. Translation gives CASSSNSDSQETQYF.

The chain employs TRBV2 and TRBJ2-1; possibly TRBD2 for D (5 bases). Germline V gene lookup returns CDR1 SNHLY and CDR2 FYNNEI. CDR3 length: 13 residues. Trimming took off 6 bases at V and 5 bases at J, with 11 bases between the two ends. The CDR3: CASSKDWNNEQFF. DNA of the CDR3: TGTGCCAGCAGCAAGGACTGGAACAATGAGCAGTTCTTC.

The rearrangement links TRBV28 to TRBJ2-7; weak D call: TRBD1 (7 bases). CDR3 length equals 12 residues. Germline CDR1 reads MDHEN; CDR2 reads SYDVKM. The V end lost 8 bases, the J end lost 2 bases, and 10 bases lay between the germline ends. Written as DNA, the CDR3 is TGTGCCAGCCGCGGGACAGCCTACGAGCAGTACTTC. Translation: CASRGTAYEQYF.

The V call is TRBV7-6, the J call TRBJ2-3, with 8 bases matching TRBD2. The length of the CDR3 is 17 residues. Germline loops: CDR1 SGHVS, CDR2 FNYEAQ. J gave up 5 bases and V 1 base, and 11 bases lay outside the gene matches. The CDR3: CASSLGDSGVMGDTQYF. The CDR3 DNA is TGTGCCAGCAGCTTAGGGGATAGCGGGGTCATGGGAGATACGCAGTATTTT.

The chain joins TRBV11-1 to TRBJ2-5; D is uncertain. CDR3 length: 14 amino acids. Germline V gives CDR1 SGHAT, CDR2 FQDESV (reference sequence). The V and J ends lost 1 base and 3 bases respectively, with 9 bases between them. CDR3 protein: CASSLVVVEETQYF. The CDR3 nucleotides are TGTGCCAGCAGCTTAGTAGTGGTGGAAGAGACCCAGTACTTC.

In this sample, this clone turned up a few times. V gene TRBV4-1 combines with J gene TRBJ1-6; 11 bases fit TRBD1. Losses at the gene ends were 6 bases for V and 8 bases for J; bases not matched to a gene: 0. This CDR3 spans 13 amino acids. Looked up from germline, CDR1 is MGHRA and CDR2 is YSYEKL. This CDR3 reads CASRGQGDSPLHF. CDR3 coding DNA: TGCGCCAGCAGGGGACAGGGGGATTCACCCCTCCACTTT.

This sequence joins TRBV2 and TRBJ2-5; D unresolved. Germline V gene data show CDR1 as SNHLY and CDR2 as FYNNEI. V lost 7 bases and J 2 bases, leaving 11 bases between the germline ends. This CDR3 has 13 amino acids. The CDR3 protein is CASTSTGQETQYF. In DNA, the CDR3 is TGTGCCAGCACTTCTACTGGTCAAGAGACCCAGTACTTC.

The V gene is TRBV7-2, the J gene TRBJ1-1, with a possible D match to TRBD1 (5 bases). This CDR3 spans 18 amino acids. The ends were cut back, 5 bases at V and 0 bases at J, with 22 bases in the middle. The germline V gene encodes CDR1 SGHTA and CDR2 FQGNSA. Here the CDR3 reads CASSPSSPGRTMNTEAFF. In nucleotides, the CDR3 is TGTGCCAGCAGCCCCTCTAGCCCGGGGCGCACTATGAACACTGAAGCTTTCTTT.

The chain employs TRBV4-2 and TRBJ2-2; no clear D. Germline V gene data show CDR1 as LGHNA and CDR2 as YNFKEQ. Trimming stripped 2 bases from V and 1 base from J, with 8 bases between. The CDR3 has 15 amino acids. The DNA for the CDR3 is TGTGCCAGCAGCCAACGTGCCGGGAACACCGGGGAGCTGTTTTTT. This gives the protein CASSQRAGNTGELFF.

For the CDR3, the DNA is TGTGCCAGCAGCCAACTGGGACAGGGATACAATGAGCAGTTCTTC. It yields the protein CASSQLGQGYNEQFF. The chain employs TRBV5-6 and TRBJ2-1; 9 nucleotides agree with TRBD1. Germline V lookup: CDR1 SGHDT, CDR2 YYEEEE. The CDR3 is 15 amino acids. V was pared by 4 bases and J by 4 bases, with 6 bases of the junction left unmatched.

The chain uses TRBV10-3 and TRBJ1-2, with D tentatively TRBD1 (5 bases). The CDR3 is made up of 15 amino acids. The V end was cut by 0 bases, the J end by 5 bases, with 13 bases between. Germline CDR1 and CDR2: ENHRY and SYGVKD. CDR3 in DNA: TGTGCCATCAGTGAGTCGGGTAGGACAACTTATGGCTACACCTTC. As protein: CAISESGRTTYGYTF.

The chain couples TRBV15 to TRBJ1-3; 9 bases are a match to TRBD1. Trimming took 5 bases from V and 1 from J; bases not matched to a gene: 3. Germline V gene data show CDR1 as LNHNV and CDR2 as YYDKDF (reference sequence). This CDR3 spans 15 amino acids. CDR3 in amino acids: CATSPGQGSGNTIYF. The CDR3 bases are TGTGCCACCAGCCCGGGACAGGGATCTGGAAACACCATATATTTT.

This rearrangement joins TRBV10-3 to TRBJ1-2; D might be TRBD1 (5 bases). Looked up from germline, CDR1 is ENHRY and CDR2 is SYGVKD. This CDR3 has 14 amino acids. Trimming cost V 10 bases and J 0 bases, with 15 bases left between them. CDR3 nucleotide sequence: TGTGCCACCCGGACAAATAGGTCTAACTATGGCTACACCTTC. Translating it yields CATRTNRSNYGYTF.

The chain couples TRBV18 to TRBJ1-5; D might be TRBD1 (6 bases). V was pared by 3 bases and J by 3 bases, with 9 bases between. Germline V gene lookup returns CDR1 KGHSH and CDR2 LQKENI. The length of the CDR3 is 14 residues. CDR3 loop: CASSPDRNNQPQHF. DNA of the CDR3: TGTGCCAGCTCACCCGACAGGAACAATCAGCCCCAGCATTTT.

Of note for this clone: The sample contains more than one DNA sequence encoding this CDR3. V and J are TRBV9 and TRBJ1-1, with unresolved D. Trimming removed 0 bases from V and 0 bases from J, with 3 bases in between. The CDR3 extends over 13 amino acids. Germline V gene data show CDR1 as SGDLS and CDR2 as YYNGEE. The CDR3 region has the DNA TGTGCCAGCAGCGTAGAATTGAACACTGAAGCTTTCTTT. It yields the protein CASSVELNTEAFF.

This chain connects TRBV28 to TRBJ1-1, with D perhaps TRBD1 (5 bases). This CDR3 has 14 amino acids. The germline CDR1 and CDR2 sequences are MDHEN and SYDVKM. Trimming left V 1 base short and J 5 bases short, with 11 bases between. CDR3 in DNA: TGTGCCAGCAGTTTATCCAGGGCCCAAACTGAAGCTTTCTTT. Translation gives CASSLSRAQTEAFF. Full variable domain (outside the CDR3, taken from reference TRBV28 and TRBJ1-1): DVKVTQSSRYLVKRTGEKVFLECVQDMDHENMFWYRQDPGLGLRLIYFSYDVKMKEKGDIPEGYSVSREKKERFSLILESASTNQTSMYLCASSLSRAQTEAFFGQGTRLTVV.